Below are 5 T cell receptor beta chains sequenced from a single sample in a study of shared clonotypes between healthy human individuals. Clones were sequenced by immunoSEQ multiplex PCR, and TCRdb holds only the in-frame ones, with some missing. The sample records 2.5 million or so clones, just over 90% being singletons. The sample taken for sequencing was naive CD4+ T cells sorted from blood. As for subset: CD45RA+ positively selected. The receptors come from a man aged 18 to 35 in good health.

V usage is TRBV30 and J usage is TRBJ2-5; no firm D call. Germline V gene sequence: CDR1 GTSNPN, CDR2 SVGIG (reference sequence). V was cut by 3 bases and J by 5 bases, with 19 bases left in between. This CDR3 contains 15 residues. The CDR3 DNA reads TGTGCCTGGAGGACCCTGACTGGGATGAGTGAGACCCAGTACTTC. This encodes CAWRTLTGMSETQYF.

The chain couples TRBV28 to TRBJ2-1; D gene unclear. The CDR3 contains 12 residues. Trimming took 1 base from V and 9 from J, leaving 7 bases between them. CDR1 is MDHEN, CDR2 SYDVKM, per germline. The CDR3 DNA reads TGTGCCAGCAGTTTATCTGGGTCTGAGCAGTTCTTC. Encoded protein: CASSLSGSEQFF.

As concerns this clone: Distinct nucleotide sequences in the sample also encode this CDR3. V and J are TRBV6-1 and TRBJ2-7, with 7 bases matching TRBD2. This CDR3 spans 15 amino acids. CDR1 MNHNS and CDR2 SASEGT come from the germline V gene. The junction had 3 bases not matched to a gene; V was cut back by 1 base and J by 0 bases. CDR3 sequence reads: CASSEVGGSSYEQYF. CDR3 DNA: TGTGCCAGCAGTGAAGTAGGCGGGAGCTCCTACGAGCAGTACTTC.

Concerning this clone itself: This sample includes further DNA sequences coding for the same CDR3. The gene calls are TRBV2 and TRBJ1-5; tentative D call: TRBD1 (6 bases). This CDR3 has 13 residues. Germline V gene lookup returns CDR1 SNHLY and CDR2 FYNNEI. Trimming pared 5 bases from V and 2 bases from J, leaving 7 bases between. Written as DNA, the CDR3 is TGTGCCAGCAGTAGGGGGGGCAATCAGCCCCAGCATTTT. Amino acids: CASSRGGNQPQHF.

V gene TRBV6-5 combines with J gene TRBJ1-1; D gene ambiguous. The CDR3 extends over 13 amino acids. Germline V lookup: CDR1 MNHEY, CDR2 SVGAGI. V lost 7 bases, J lost 7 bases, and 16 bases lay in between. This chain's CDR3 is CASITPAGGEAFF. CDR3 nucleotide sequence: TGTGCCAGCATCACCCCAGCGGGAGGTGAAGCTTTCTTT.